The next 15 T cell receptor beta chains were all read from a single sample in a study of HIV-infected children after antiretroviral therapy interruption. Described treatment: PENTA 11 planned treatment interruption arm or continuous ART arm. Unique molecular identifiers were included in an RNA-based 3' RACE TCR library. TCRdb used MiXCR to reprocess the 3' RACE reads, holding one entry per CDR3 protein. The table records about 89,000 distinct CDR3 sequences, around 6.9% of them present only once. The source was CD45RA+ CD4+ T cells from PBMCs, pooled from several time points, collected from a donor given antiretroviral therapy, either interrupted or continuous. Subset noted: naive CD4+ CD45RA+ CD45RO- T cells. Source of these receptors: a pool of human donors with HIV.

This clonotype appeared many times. In DNA form, the CDR3 reads TGTGCCACCAATTGGGAAGCGGAGTACTTC. It encodes CATNWEAEYF. The J gene is TRBJ2-7, the V gene TRBV27; tentative D call: TRBD2 (5 bases). CDR3 length: 10 residues. V lost 10 bases and J 11 bases, leaving 15 bases between the germline ends. Germline V gene sequence: CDR1 MNHEY, CDR2 SMNVEV (reference sequence).

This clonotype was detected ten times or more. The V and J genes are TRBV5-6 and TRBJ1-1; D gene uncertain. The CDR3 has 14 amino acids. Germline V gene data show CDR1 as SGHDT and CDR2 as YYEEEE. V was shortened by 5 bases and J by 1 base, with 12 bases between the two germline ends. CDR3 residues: CASSSTRANTEAFF. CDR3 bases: TGTGCCAGCAGTTCGACACGGGCGAACACTGAAGCTTTCTTT.

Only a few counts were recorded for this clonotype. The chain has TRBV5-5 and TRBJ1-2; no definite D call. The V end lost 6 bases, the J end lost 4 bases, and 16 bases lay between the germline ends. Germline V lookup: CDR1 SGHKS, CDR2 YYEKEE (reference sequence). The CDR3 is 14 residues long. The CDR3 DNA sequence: TGTGCCAGCAACTGGATACACCGGGGCTATGGCTACACCTTC. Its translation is CASNWIHRGYGYTF.

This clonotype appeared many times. The CDR3 DNA follows: TGTGCCATCTTGGACAGGGCAAGGGACACTGAAGCTTTCTTT. This encodes CAILDRARDTEAFF. The chain links TRBV10-3 to TRBJ1-1; 8 nucleotides agree with TRBD1. The CDR3 consists of 14 residues. The junction had 8 bases not matched to a gene; V was cut back by 8 bases and J by 3 bases. The V gene's germline CDR1 is ENHRY and CDR2 SYGVKD.

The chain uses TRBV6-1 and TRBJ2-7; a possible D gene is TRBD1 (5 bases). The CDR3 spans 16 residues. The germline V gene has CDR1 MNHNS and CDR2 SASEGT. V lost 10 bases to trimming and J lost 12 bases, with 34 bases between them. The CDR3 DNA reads TGTGCCACCAATGCCAGGGCTCAGAATCCCTCCGAGGCGCTGTACTTC. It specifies CATNARAQNPSEALYF.

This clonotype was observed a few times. The CDR3 DNA reads as TGTGCCAGCAGCCAAGGGGACCTCTACGAGCAGTACTTC. Its translation is CASSQGDLYEQYF. The rearrangement joins TRBV3-1 to TRBJ2-7, with D possibly called TRBD1 or TRBD2 (5 bases each). Per the germline V gene, CDR1 is LGHDT and CDR2 is YNNKEL (reference sequence). CDR3 length: 13 residues. Trimming removed 1 base at V and 3 bases at J, with 7 bases between.

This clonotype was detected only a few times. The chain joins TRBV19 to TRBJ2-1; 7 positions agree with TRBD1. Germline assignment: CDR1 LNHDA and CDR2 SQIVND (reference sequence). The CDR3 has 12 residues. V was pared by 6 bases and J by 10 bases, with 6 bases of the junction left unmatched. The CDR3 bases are TGTGCCAGTAGCGTCGAGGGACAGGAGCAGTTCTTC. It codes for CASSVEGQEQFF. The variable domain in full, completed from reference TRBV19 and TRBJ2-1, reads DGGITQSPKYLFRKEGQNVTLSCEQNLNHDAMYWYRQDPGQGLRLIYYSQIVNDFQKGDIAEGYSVSREKKESFPLTVTSAQKNPTAFYLCASSVEGQEQFFGPGTRLTVL.

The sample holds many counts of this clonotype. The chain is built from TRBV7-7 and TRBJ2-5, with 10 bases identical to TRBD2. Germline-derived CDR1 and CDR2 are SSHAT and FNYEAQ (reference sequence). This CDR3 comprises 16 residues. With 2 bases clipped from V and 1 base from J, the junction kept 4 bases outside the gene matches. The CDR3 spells CASSLWASGGQETQYF. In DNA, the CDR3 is TGTGCCAGCAGCTTATGGGCTAGCGGGGGCCAAGAGACCCAGTACTTC. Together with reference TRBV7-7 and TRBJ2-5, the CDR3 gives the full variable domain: GAGVSQSPRYKVTKRGQDVTLRCDPISSHATLYWYQQALGQGPEFLTYFNYEAQPDKSGLPSDRFSAERPEGSISTLTIQRTEQRDSAMYRCASSLWASGGQETQYFGPGTRLLVL.

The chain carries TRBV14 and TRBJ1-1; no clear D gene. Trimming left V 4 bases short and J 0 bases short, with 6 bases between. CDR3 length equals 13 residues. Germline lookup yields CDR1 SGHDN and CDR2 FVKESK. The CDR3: CASSLLLNTEAFF. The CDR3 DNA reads TGTGCCAGCAGCCTCCTCCTGAACACTGAAGCTTTCTTT.

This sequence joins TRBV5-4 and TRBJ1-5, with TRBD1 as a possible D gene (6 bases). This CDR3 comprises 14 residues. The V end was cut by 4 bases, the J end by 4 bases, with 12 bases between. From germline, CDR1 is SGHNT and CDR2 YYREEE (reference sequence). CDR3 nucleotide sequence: TGTGCCAGCAGCCCGGGCCAGGGGAATCAGCCCCAGCATTTT. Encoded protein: CASSPGQGNQPQHF.

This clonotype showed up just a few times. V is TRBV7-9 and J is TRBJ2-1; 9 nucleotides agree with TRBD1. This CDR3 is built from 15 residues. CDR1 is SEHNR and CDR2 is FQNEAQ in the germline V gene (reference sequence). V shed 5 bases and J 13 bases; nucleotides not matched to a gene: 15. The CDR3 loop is CASSPGTGLSWAQFF. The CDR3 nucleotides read TGTGCCAGCAGCCCCGGGACAGGGCTTTCGTGGGCTCAGTTCTTC.

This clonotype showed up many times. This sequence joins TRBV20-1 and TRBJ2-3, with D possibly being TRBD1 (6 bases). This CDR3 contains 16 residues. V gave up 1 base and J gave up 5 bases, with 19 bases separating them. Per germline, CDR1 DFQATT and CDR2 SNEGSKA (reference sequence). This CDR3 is CSARAPAGTKGDTQYF. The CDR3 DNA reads TGCAGTGCTAGAGCCCCAGCCGGGACAAAAGGAGATACGCAGTATTTT.

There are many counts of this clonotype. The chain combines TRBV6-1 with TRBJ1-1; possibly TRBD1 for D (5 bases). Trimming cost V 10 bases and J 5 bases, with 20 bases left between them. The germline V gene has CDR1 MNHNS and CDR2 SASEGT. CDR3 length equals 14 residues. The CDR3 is CATTVGDYGTEAFF. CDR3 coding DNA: TGTGCCACAACCGTGGGGGACTATGGGACTGAAGCTTTCTTT.

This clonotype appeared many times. The CDR3 is CATTTGLMNEQYF. In DNA, the CDR3 is TGTGCCACTACAACAGGGTTAATGAACGAGCAGTACTTC. The chain couples TRBV6-2 or TRBV6-3 to TRBJ2-7, with D perhaps TRBD1 (6 bases). CDR1 and CDR2 from the germline V gene are MNHEY and SVGEGT. V dropped 10 bases and J dropped 5 bases, with 18 bases sitting between them. CDR3 length: 13 residues.

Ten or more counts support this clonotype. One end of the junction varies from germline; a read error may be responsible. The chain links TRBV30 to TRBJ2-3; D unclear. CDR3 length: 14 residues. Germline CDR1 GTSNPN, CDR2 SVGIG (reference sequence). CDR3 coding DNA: TGTGCCTGGAGGTACTGGGGAAGTCAAAACACCTTGTACTTT. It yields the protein CAWRYWGSQNTLYF.